One and the same sample provided the 29 T cell receptor beta chains below, sequenced in a study of shared clonotypes between healthy human individuals. Naive CD8 cells comprised CD45RO-negative, CCR7-positively selected cells, excluding terminally differentiated effector memory CD45RA+ cells. The table came from immunoSEQ multiplex PCR; TCRdb's copy has only in-frame clones and leaves some out. The sample lists around 1.9 million clones, around 95% occurring once. The specimen sequenced was naive CD8+ T cells from PBMCs. Receptors were obtained from a man between 18 and 35 years old in good health. Some clones in this sample may be carry-over from other donors' samples.

The rearrangement links TRBV10-3 to TRBJ2-7, with D possibly matching TRBD1 (5 bases). Germline V gives CDR1 ENHRY, CDR2 SYGVKD. The CDR3 contains 14 residues. V was pared by 4 bases and J by 6 bases, with 16 bases between. This CDR3 reads CAISGPDRRGEQYF. The CDR3 DNA reads TGTGCCATCAGTGGCCCTGACCGAAGGGGCGAGCAGTACTTC.

Regarding this clone: Other DNA variants within this sample encode the same CDR3. V and J are TRBV28 and TRBJ1-1, with D unclear. Trimming stripped 5 bases from V and 0 bases from J, with 10 bases between. CDR1 is MDHEN, CDR2 SYDVKM, per germline. The length of the CDR3 is 14 residues. CDR3 in DNA: TGTGCCAGCAGTCTCACTGGGGTGAACACTGAAGCTTTCTTT. Its protein product is CASSLTGVNTEAFF.

The chain employs TRBV12-5 and TRBJ2-3; the D call may be TRBD1 or TRBD2 (5 bases each). The germline V and J ends were trimmed by 11 bases and 0 bases, with 6 bases remaining between them. This CDR3 comprises 11 residues. From germline, CDR1 is LGHNT and CDR2 FRNRAP. CDR3 in amino acids: CAGGSTDTQYF. Written as DNA, the CDR3 is TGTGCTGGGGGTAGCACAGATACGCAGTATTTT.

The CDR3 nucleotides are TGCAGCGTATCTAGCGGGAGCGGCGAGCAGTACTTC. Its protein is CSVSSGSGEQYF. The chain has TRBV29-1 and TRBJ2-7, with 10 bases matching TRBD2. The CDR3 loop spans 12 amino acids. Germline CDR1 is SQVTM and CDR2 is ANQGSEA. V dropped 6 bases and J dropped 6; count of bases not matched to a gene: 5.

The chain uses TRBV19 and TRBJ2-1; TRBD2 matches at 7 bases. V trimming: 3 bases; J trimming: 5 bases; junction bases outside the gene matches: 7. This CDR3 has 15 amino acids. In germline, CDR1 is LNHDA, CDR2 SQIVND (reference sequence). The CDR3 DNA is TGTGCCAGTAGTATTATGGGAGGGCCCCACAATGAGCAGTTCTTC. Protein product: CASSIMGGPHNEQFF.

The chain couples TRBV28 to TRBJ2-1; 10 nucleotides agree with TRBD2. Germline CDR1 and CDR2: MDHEN and SYDVKM. Trimming at V came to 5 bases and at J to 8 bases, leaving 12 bases not matched to a gene. This CDR3 is 16 amino acids long. This CDR3 is CASSLAGVLITDEQFF. The DNA for the CDR3 is TGTGCCAGCAGTCTAGCGGGAGTCCTTATTACCGATGAGCAGTTCTTC.

The chain employs TRBV5-8 and TRBJ1-4, with D hard to call. Germline CDR1 SGHTS, CDR2 YDEGEE. CDR3 length equals 17 residues. V was clipped by 0 bases and J by 8 bases, with 20 bases between them. This CDR3 reads CASSLGVVGPSEEKLFF. The CDR3 region has the DNA TGTGCCAGCAGCTTGGGGGTGGTCGGGCCCTCGGAGGAAAAACTGTTTTTT.

This sequence joins TRBV7-8 and TRBJ2-7; 8 bases map to TRBD1. CDR1 is SGHVS and CDR2 is FQNEAQ in the germline V gene. V was pared by 4 bases and J by 6 bases, with 8 bases of the junction left unmatched. The CDR3 runs to 14 residues. CDR3 DNA sequence: TGTGCCAGCAGCTCCCGGACAGGGCAAGCCGAGCAGTACTTC. Translated: CASSSRTGQAEQYF. The full variable domain, its missing parts supplied by reference TRBV7-8 and TRBJ2-7, is GAGVSQSPRYKVAKRGQDVALRCDPISGHVSLFWYQQALGQGPEFLTYFQNEAQLDKSGLPSDRFFAERPEGSVSTLKIQRTQQEDSAVYLCASSSRTGQAEQYFGPGTRLTVT.

The rearrangement uses TRBV28 and TRBJ2-2; TRBD1 agrees at 9 bases. Germline V CDR1 and CDR2: MDHEN, SYDVKM. The CDR3 runs to 16 residues. V dropped 3 bases and J dropped 8; count of bases not matched to a gene: 10. CDR3 residues: CASSLSGQGLAGELFF. DNA of the CDR3: TGTGCCAGCAGTTTGTCCGGACAGGGGCTGGCTGGGGAGCTGTTTTTT. The full variable domain, with the rest looked up from reference TRBV28 and TRBJ2-2, is DVKVTQSSRYLVKRTGEKVFLECVQDMDHENMFWYRQDPGLGLRLIYFSYDVKMKEKGDIPEGYSVSREKKERFSLILESASTNQTSMYLCASSLSGQGLAGELFFGEGSRLTVL.

V gene TRBV4-3 combines with J gene TRBJ2-3; the D gene is possibly TRBD2 (7 bases). The V and J ends lost 5 bases and 10 bases respectively, with 16 bases between them. The CDR3 totals 13 residues. Per germline, CDR1 LGHNA and CDR2 YSLEER. The CDR3 loop is CASSGGGTGPQYF. Written as DNA, the CDR3 is TGCGCCAGCAGCGGGGGGGGCACTGGTCCGCAGTATTTT.

V usage is TRBV14 and J usage is TRBJ2-7; D is possibly TRBD1 (6 bases). The germline V gene has CDR1 SGHDN and CDR2 FVKESK. There are 17 residues in the CDR3. The V end lost 1 base, the J end lost 3 bases, and 19 bases lay between the germline ends. The CDR3 sequence is CASSQAPSRDISYEQYF. The CDR3 DNA is TGTGCCAGCAGCCAAGCCCCATCACGGGACATTAGCTACGAGCAGTACTTC.

The genes are TRBV28 and TRBJ2-7; D possibly matches TRBD1 or TRBD2 (5 bases each). Per the germline V gene, CDR1 is MDHEN and CDR2 is SYDVKM. Between the trimmed V and J ends, which lost 3 bases and 0 bases, there was a span of 18 bases. This CDR3 has 17 residues. The chain's CDR3 is CASSFPGAPHPSYEQYF. The CDR3, as DNA: TGTGCCAGCAGTTTCCCCGGGGCGCCTCACCCCTCCTACGAGCAGTACTTC.

The rearrangement joins TRBV27 to TRBJ1-1; the D gene is possibly TRBD1 (6 bases). The CDR3 loop spans 14 amino acids. Germline V gene lookup returns CDR1 MNHEY and CDR2 SMNVEV (reference sequence). The germline V and J ends were trimmed by 0 bases and 6 bases, with 11 bases remaining between them. This CDR3 is CASSLSRGMAEAFF. The CDR3 DNA reads TGTGCCAGCAGTTTATCGAGGGGGATGGCTGAAGCTTTCTTT.

The chain carries TRBV30 and TRBJ2-3; D is ambiguous. V was shortened by 1 base and J by 2 bases, with 10 bases between the two germline ends. This CDR3 has 14 residues. Germline V lookup: CDR1 GTSNPN, CDR2 SVGIG (reference sequence). This CDR3 reads CAWSGGYATDTQYF. The CDR3 coding sequence is TGTGCCTGGAGTGGGGGATATGCCACAGATACGCAGTATTTT.

The CDR3 loop reads CAAETGEGGNEQFF. In nucleotides, the CDR3 is TGTGCCGCCGAGACGGGGGAGGGGGGCAATGAGCAGTTCTTC. The V and J genes are TRBV2 and TRBJ2-1, with D possibly being TRBD2 (7 bases). The CDR3 has 14 amino acids. V was cut by 11 bases and J by 6 bases, with 20 bases left in between. Germline assignment: CDR1 SNHLY and CDR2 FYNNEI. The full variable domain, completed using reference TRBV2 and TRBJ2-1, is EPEVTQTPSHQVTQMGQEVILRCVPISNHLYFYWYRQILGQKVEFLVSFYNNEISEKSEIFDDQFSVERPDGSNFTLKIRSTKLEDSAMYFCAAETGEGGNEQFFGPGTRLTVL.

V usage is TRBV5-1 and J usage is TRBJ2-7; 8 bases are a match to TRBD1. Germline loops: CDR1 SGHRS, CDR2 YFSETQ. The V gene end was trimmed by 3 bases and the J gene end by 6 bases; junction bases not matched to a gene: 5. This CDR3 region has 13 residues. The CDR3: CASSWAGGLEQYF. The CDR3 coding sequence is TGCGCCAGCAGCTGGGCAGGGGGCCTCGAGCAGTACTTC.

This chain joins TRBV10-3 and TRBJ1-1; D not certain. This CDR3 is built from 13 residues. Deletions cut 4 bases from V and 0 bases from J, with 6 bases between. The germline V gene encodes CDR1 ENHRY and CDR2 SYGVKD. Written as DNA, the CDR3 is TGTGCCATCAGTGGTTCGGTGAACACTGAAGCTTTCTTT. It translates to CAISGSVNTEAFF.

Of note for this clone: Other DNA sequences in this specimen translate into the identical CDR3. V is TRBV9 and J is TRBJ2-1, with unresolved D. This CDR3 has 14 amino acids. Germline CDR1 reads SGDLS; CDR2 reads YYNGEE. Trimming removed 0 bases from V and 0 bases from J, with 4 bases in between. CDR3 nucleotides: TGTGCCAGCAGCGTAGGCCGCTCCTACAATGAGCAGTTCTTC. Translated, it gives CASSVGRSYNEQFF.

V is TRBV12-2 and J is TRBJ2-1; TRBD2, as called in the table, went unchecked against the DNA. TRBV12-2 is an annotated pseudogene. The length of the CDR3 is 15 residues. In nucleotides, the CDR3 is TGTGCAAGTCGCGCGGCGAGCGGGAGGGCCAATGAGCAGTTCTTC. It codes for CASRAASGRANEQFF.

The chain joins TRBV7-2 to TRBJ2-1; possible D gene TRBD1, 5 bases. The CDR3 loop spans 14 amino acids. Per germline, CDR1 SGHTA and CDR2 FQGNSA. The germline V and J ends were trimmed by 3 bases and 2 bases, with 8 bases remaining between them. This chain's CDR3 is CASSFRVPYNEQFF. In DNA form, the CDR3 reads TGTGCCAGCAGCTTCAGGGTCCCCTACAATGAGCAGTTCTTC.

The chain combines TRBV7-8 with TRBJ2-4; the D gene is possibly TRBD1 (5 bases). Germline V gives CDR1 SGHVS, CDR2 FQNEAQ. The CDR3 spans 13 residues. V dropped 3 bases and J dropped 5 bases, with 8 bases sitting between them. The CDR3: CASSLGPENIQYF. CDR3 bases: TGTGCCAGCAGCTTGGGGCCAGAAAACATTCAGTACTTC.

The genes are TRBV11-3 and TRBJ1-1; 7 positions agree with TRBD1. The CDR3 is 12 residues long. Looked up from germline, CDR1 is SGHNT and CDR2 is YENEEA. With V trimmed by 5 bases and J by 7 bases, 4 bases remained unmatched. The CDR3 loop reads CASSNRDSEAFF. The CDR3 nucleotides read TGTGCCAGCAGCAACCGGGACAGTGAAGCTTTCTTT.

The CDR3 protein is CASSLSRGPGGELFF. CDR3 coding DNA: TGTGCCAGCAGTTTATCCAGGGGGCCGGGCGGGGAGCTGTTTTTT. The V and J genes are TRBV27 and TRBJ2-2; the match to TRBD1 covers 8 bases. The junction had 4 bases not matched to a gene; V was cut back by 0 bases and J by 7 bases. This CDR3 is built from 15 residues. CDR1 and CDR2 (germline): MNHEY, SMNVEV (reference sequence).

Of note for this clone: Other DNA sequences of this sample code for an identical CDR3. This chain links TRBV2 with TRBJ2-7; perhaps TRBD1 as D (5 bases). This CDR3 has 13 residues. CDR1 and CDR2 from the germline V gene are SNHLY and FYNNEI. The V gene lost 3 bases and the J gene lost 2 bases, with 8 bases spanning the gap. This CDR3 is CASSEGRTYEQYF. The DNA for the CDR3 is TGTGCCAGCAGTGAGGGGCGAACCTACGAGCAGTACTTC.

The chain has TRBV6-5 and TRBJ2-7, with a tentative D call TRBD1 (6 bases). V was cut by 2 bases and J by 6 bases, with 11 bases left in between. Germline assignment: CDR1 MNHEY and CDR2 SVGAGI. This CDR3 comprises 13 residues. For the CDR3, the DNA is TGTGCCAGCAGTTACAACGGACAGCTCGAGCAGTACTTC. This sequence encodes CASSYNGQLEQYF.

CDR3 in DNA: TGTGCCAGCAGTCGGGACGGCAGCTATGGCTACACCTTC. Residues: CASSRDGSYGYTF. The V and J genes are TRBV28 and TRBJ1-2; a weak D match, TRBD1 (5 bases). Germline CDR1 and CDR2: MDHEN and SYDVKM. The CDR3 has 13 residues. Trimming removed 5 bases from V and 4 bases from J, with 11 bases in between.

This sequence joins TRBV28 and TRBJ2-7; 8 nucleotides agree with TRBD1. CDR1 is MDHEN, CDR2 SYDVKM, per germline. With V trimmed by 5 bases and J by 4 bases, 7 bases remained unmatched. This CDR3 has 14 amino acids. CDR3 DNA: TGTGCCAGCAGTCTAAAGGGACAGGTATACGAGCAGTACTTC. This translates into CASSLKGQVYEQYF.

As to this clone: This CDR3 is also generated by other DNA sequences in the sample. V usage is TRBV29-1 and J usage is TRBJ1-1; D not resolved. The germline V and J ends were trimmed by 4 bases and 5 bases, with 5 bases remaining between them. The CDR3 is made up of 10 amino acids. Germline V CDR1 and CDR2: SQVTM, ANQGSEA. The CDR3 region has the DNA TGCAGCGTTGTTGGGACTGAAGCTTTCTTT. This codes for CSVVGTEAFF.

The rearrangement links TRBV6-5 to TRBJ2-7; 10 positions agree with TRBD1. The CDR3 totals 15 residues. The germline V gene encodes CDR1 MNHEY and CDR2 SVGAGI. Trimming took 7 bases from V and 4 from J; bases not matched to a gene: 10. The CDR3 DNA reads as TGTGCCAGCATGGGACCCCGGGACAGGGGATACGAGCAGTACTTC. This translates into CASMGPRDRGYEQYF.